What follows describes a single T cell receptor (beta chain). What it binds is unknown. This entry belongs to a study of T cell responses to AZD1222 COVID-19 vaccine. Study-wide points: Most donors were white British and more were female, and clonal diversity was possibly underestimated.

Data came from immunoSEQ multiplex PCR; TCRdb stores just in-frame clones and leaves some out. The sample contains approximately 100,000 clones, 87% of which appear only once. Germline V gene data show CDR1 as LGHNA and CDR2 as YNFKEQ. Losses at the gene ends were 0 bases for V and 12 bases for J; bases not matched to a gene: 11. There are 14 residues in the CDR3. The TCR comes from an adult in good health. The sample consisted of peripheral blood, taken on day 0 of AZD1222 vaccination. V gene TRBV4-2 combines with J gene TRBJ2-7, with 7 bases lining up with TRBD1. The CDR3 nucleotides are TGTGCCAGCAGCCAAGACCTCGGACAGGCTACCCTGTACTTC. It translates to CASSQDLGQATLYF.